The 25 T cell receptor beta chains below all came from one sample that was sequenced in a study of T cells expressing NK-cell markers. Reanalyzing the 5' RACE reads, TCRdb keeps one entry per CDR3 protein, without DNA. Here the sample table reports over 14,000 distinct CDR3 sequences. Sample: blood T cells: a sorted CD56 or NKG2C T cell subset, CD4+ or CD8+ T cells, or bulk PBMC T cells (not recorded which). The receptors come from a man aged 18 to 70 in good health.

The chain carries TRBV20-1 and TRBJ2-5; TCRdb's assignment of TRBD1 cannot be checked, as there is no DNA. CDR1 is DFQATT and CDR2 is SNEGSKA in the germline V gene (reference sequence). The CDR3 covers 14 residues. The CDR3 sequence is CSARDRPGRETQYF.

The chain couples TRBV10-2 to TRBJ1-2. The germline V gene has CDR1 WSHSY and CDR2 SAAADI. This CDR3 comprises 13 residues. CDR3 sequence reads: CASSDRANYGYTF.

CDR3 sequence reads: CASSLGGGPPEKLFF. The rearrangement links TRBV27 to TRBJ1-4. Germline V lookup: CDR1 MNHEY, CDR2 SMNVEV (reference sequence). The CDR3 spans 15 residues.

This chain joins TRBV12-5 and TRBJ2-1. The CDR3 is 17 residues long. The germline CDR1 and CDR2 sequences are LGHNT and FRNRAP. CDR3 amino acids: CASATGRTATSYNEQFF.

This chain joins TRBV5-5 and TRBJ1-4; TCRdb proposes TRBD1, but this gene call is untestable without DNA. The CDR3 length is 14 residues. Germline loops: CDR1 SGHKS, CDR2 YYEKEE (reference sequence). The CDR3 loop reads CASGLGTVDEKLFF.

The CDR3 spells CAGFPGTQYEQYF. This chain connects TRBV7-3 to TRBJ2-7; the TCRdb call, TRBD1, lacks DNA for checking. This CDR3 has 13 amino acids. Germline V gives CDR1 SGHTA, CDR2 FQGTGA.

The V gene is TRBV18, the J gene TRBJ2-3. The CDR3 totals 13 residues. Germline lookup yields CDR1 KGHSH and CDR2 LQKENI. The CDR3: CASSPEMSDTQYF.

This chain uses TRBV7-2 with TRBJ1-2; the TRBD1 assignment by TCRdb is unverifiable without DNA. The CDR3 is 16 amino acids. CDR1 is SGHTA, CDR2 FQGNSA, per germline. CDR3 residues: CASSLVITGRLYGYTF.

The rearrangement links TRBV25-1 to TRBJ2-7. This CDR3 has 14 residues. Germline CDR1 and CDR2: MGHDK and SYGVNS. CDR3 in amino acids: CASSGFGDSYEQYF.

CDR3: CASSQSRGSYEQYF. The chain carries TRBV16 and TRBJ2-7. Germline values: CDR1 KGHSY, CDR2 FQNENV. The CDR3 loop spans 14 amino acids.

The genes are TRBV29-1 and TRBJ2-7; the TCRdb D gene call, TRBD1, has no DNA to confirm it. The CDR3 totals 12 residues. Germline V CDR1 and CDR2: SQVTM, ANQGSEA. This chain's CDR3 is CSAKLGTYEQYF.

The CDR3: CAISESARGYETQYF. This chain joins TRBV10-3 and TRBJ2-5; the D call of TRBD1 rests on TCRdb alone, since no DNA is present to check it. Germline V gene lookup returns CDR1 ENHRY and CDR2 SYGVKD. The length of the CDR3 is 15 residues.

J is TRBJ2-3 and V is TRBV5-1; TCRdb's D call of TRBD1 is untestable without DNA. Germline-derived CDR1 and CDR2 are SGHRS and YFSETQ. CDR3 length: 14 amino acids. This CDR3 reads CASSPGQAGDTQYF.

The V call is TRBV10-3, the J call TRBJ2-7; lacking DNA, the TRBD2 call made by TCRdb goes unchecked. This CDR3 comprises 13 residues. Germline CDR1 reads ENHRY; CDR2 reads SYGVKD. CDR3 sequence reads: CATEREVTYEQYF.

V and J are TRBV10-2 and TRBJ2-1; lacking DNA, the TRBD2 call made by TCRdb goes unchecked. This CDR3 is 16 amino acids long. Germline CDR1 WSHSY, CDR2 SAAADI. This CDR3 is CASSYLAESSYNEQFF.

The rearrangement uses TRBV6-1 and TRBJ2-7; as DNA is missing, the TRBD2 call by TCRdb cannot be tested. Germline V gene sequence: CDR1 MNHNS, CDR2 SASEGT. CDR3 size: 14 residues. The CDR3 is CASSRAGLSYEQYF.

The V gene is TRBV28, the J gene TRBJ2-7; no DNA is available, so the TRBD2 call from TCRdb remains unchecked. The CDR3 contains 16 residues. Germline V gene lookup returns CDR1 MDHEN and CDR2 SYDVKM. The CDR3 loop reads CASSHRRGLALHEQYF.

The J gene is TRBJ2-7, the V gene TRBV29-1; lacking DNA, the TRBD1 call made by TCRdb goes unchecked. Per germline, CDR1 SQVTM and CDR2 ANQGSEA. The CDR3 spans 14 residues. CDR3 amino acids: CSVEEGFLGGEQYF.

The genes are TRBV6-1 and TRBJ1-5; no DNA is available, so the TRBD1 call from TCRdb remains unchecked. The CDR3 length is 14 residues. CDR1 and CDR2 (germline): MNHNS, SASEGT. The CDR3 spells CASSRGQPAQPQHF.

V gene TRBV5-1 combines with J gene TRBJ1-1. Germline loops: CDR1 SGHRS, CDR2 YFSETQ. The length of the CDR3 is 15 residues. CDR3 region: CASSLVPGGNTEAFF.

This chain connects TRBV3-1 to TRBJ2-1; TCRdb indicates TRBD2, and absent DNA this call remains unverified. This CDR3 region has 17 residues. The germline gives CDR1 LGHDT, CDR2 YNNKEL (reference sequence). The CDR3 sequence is CASSQMTSGGASNEQFF.

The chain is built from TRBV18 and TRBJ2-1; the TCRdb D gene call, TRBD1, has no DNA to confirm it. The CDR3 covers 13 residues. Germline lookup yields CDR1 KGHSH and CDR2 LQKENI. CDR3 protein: CASSTRQGDEQFF.

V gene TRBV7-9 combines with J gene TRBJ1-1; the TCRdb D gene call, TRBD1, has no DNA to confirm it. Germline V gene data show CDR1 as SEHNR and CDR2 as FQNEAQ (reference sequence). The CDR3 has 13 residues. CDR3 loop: CASSLEGGTEAFF.

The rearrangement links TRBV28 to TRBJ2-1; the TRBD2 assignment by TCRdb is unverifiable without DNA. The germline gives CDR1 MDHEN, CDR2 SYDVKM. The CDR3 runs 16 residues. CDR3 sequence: CASSFRGLAGVRAQFF.

The CDR3 protein is CATSDPGTSGTDTQYF. This chain links TRBV24-1 with TRBJ2-3; TCRdb gives TRBD2 as the D gene, but with no DNA this cannot be confirmed. The CDR3 spans 16 residues. Germline-derived CDR1 and CDR2 are KGHDR and SFDVKD.